One sample yielded the 3 T cell receptor beta chains listed below, sequenced in a study of PD-L1 blockade in urothelial cancer. Time point here: peripheral blood 6 weeks after treatment start. The protocol was immunoSEQ multiplex PCR, while the TCRdb copy is restricted to in-frame clones and leaves out a portion. Among approximately 40,000 clones listed, 86% were seen once. Sequenced material: PBMCs, taken around atezolizumab (anti-PD-L1) treatment. These receptors came from a man aged 60 to 75 with urothelial cancer.

This sequence joins TRBV5-1 and TRBJ1-4; the match to TRBD1 covers 7 bases. The germline gives CDR1 SGHRS, CDR2 YFSETQ. Unmatched junction bases numbered 17, after V lost 0 bases and J lost 6 bases. This CDR3 has 19 residues. CDR3 sequence: CASSLEATGRLARDEKLFF. CDR3 sequence (DNA): TGCGCCAGCAGCTTGGAGGCGACAGGGAGGTTGGCGAGGGATGAAAAACTGTTTTTT.

This clone was seen once. At the DNA level, this CDR3 is encoded by other sequences in the same sample as well. V gene TRBV6-5 combines with J gene TRBJ1-1; tentative D call: TRBD1 (6 bases). Trimming left V 5 bases short and J 0 bases short, with 10 bases between. This CDR3 region has 14 residues. Germline CDR1 is MNHEY and CDR2 is SVGAGI. The CDR3 region is CASSRDRLNTEAFF. DNA for the CDR3: TGTGCCAGCAGTCGTGACAGGTTGAACACTGAAGCTTTCTTT.

The chain carries TRBV2 and TRBJ1-2; no clear D. The ends were cut back, 7 bases at V and 4 bases at J, with 10 bases in the middle. The CDR3 spans 12 residues. Germline V gives CDR1 SNHLY, CDR2 FYNNEI. CDR3 nucleotides: TGTGCCAGCATTATGCAGGCCTATGGCTACACCTTC. This translates into CASIMQAYGYTF. Full variable domain (missing parts from reference TRBV2 and TRBJ1-2): EPEVTQTPSHQVTQMGQEVILRCVPISNHLYFYWYRQILGQKVEFLVSFYNNEISEKSEIFDDQFSVERPDGSNFTLKIRSTKLEDSAMYFCASIMQAYGYTFGSGTRLTVV.